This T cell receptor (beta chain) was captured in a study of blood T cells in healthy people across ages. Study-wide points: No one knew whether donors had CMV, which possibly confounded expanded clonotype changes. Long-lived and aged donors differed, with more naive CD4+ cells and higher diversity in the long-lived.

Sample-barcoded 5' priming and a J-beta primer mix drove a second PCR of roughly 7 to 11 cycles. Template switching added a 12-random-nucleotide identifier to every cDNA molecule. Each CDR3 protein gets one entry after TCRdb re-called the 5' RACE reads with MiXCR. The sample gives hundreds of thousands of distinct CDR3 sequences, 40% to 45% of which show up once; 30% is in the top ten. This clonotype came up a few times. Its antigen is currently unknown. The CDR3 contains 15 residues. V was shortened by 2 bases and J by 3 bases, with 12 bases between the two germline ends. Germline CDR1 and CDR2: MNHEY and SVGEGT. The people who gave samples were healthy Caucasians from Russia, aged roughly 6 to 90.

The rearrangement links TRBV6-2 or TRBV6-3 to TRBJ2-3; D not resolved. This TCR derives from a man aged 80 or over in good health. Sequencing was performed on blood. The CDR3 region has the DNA TGTGCCAGCAGTTACAACGCAGTGGGAACAGATACGCAGTATTTT. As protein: CASSYNAVGTDTQYF.